This T cell receptor (beta chain) was retrieved from a study of T cells in Graves' hyperthyroidism and ophthalmopathy. Background on the study: Specimen type is peripheral blood, collected at initial diagnosis prior to any treatment. Study-level findings and limits: Using 13 V-J features, a model discriminated ophthalmopathy from stable hyperthyroidism.

The CDR3 length is 15 residues. Germline CDR1 is SEHNR and CDR2 is FQNEAQ (reference sequence). V shed 4 bases, J shed 0 bases, and the junction held 5 bases outside the gene matches. RNA transcripts provided the source from which TCR beta CDR3 regions were amplified. Using the HTBI primer set, a first-round RT-PCR was run on the TCR CDR3. Each CDR3 protein gets one entry after TCRdb re-called the multiplex PCR reads with MiXCR. The table includes about 410,000 distinct CDR3 sequences, roughly 15% detected once. On this clonotype: The target antigen is unknown.

Patients affected by ophthalmopathy presented a Clinical Activity Score of at least 3, a NOSPECS grade of at least 4, and disease duration below 3 months. Researchers barred patients who had uncontrolled infection, other autoimmune disease, pregnancy or lactation. The sequence derives from a young man with Graves' ophthalmopathy. The gene calls are TRBV7-9 and TRBJ1-1, with 7 bases fitting TRBD1. Sequenced input: blood. Here the CDR3 DNA reads TGTGCCAGCAGCTCCGGGACAGTCCTGAACACTGAAGCTTTCTTT. It is translated as CASSSGTVLNTEAFF.